This TCR beta chain came from a study of cytomegalovirus exposure and HLA in healthy donors. Broader study findings: Later analysis found that TCR beta chains associated with HLA were more clonally expanded than other, equally common chains. Sequencing had likely introduced a cluster of highly shared sequence variants as an artifact. Per a prior analysis, the majority of TCR beta V segments were productive roughly 90% or roughly 30% of the time.

Notes on this clone: What it binds is not known.

Primers included in the PCR were 60 Vbeta and 13 Jbeta primers. Sequenced by immunoSEQ multiplex PCR; TCRdb stores in-frame clones only, minus some. The data show fewer than 90,000 clones, roughly 80% seen once. V was shortened by 2 bases and J by 1 base, with 11 bases between the two germline ends. Germline values: CDR1 MNHEY, CDR2 SMNVEV (reference sequence). This CDR3 contains 16 residues. The sequence was collected from a woman aged 40 to 55 in good health and CMV-seropositive. The V gene is TRBV27, the J gene TRBJ2-2; perhaps TRBD2 as D (5 bases). The sequenced sample consisted of PBMCs. The CDR3 is CASSLTPGGNTGELFF. The CDR3 DNA follows: TGTGCCAGCAGTTTAACCCCCGGAGGGAACACCGGGGAGCTGTTTTTT.